This T cell receptor beta chain stems from a study of blood T cell repertoires in COVID-19. Study information: Italy, Spain and the United States were the sources of the convalescent and acute COVID-19 samples. Sample material is recorded as cDNA or gDNA derived from T cells, B-cell-depleted T cells, or PBMCs.

The CDR3 has 15 amino acids. Germline CDR1 reads MNHEY; CDR2 reads SMNVEV (reference sequence). The ends were cut back, 0 bases at V and 6 bases at J, with 14 bases in the middle. In the original workflow: Reference gene primer amplification gave nucleated cell count estimates. TCRdb's table, derived via immunoSEQ multiplex PCR, lists solely in-frame clones and lacks some. The V and J calls and the clone size are those of that table, but D and trimming were determined from the DNA. The profile covers some 5,000 clones, with roughly 83% appearing a single time and about an eighth taken by the ten largest.

The receptor was derived from a human donor in a cohort sampled during active COVID-19. The rearrangement joins TRBV27 to TRBJ1-2; D gene ambiguous. The sample taken for sequencing was peripheral blood. CDR3 in DNA: TGTGCCAGCAGTTTATCGATCGAGGGCCCCGATGGCTACACCTTC. Amino acid sequence: CASSLSIEGPDGYTF.